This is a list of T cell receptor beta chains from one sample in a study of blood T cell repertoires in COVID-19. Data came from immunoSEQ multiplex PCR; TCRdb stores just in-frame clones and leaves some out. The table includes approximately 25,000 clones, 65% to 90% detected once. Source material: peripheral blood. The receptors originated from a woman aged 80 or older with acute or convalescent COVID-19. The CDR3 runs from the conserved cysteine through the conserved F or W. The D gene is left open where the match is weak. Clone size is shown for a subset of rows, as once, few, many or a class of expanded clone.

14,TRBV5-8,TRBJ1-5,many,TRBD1,TGTGCCAGCAGGTCTACAGGGGGCTATCAGCCCCAGCATTTT,CASRSTGGYQPQHF
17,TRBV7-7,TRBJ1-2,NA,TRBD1,TGTGCTAGCAGCGTCCGGGACAGGGTGAGATGCGGCTATGGCTACACCTTC,CASSVRDRVRCGYGYTF
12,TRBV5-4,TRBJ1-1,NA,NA,TGTGCCAGCAGCTTCCGGGACTTCGAAGCTTTCTTT,CASSFRDFEAFF
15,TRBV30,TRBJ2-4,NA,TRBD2,TGTGCCTGGAGTCTAGCGGGGGGAGGCAAAAACATTCAGTACTTC,CAWSLAGGGKNIQYF
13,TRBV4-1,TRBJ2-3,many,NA,TGCGCCAGCAGCGGCGGGGGCACAGATACGCAGTATTTT,CASSGGGTDTQYF
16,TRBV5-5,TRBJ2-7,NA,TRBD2,TGTGCCAGCAGCTTGGGGACTAGCGGGGCGGCCTACGAGCAGTACTTC,CASSLGTSGAAYEQYF
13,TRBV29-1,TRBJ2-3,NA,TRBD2,TGCAGCGTTGCACTAGCGGGATCCGGCACGCAGTATTTT,CSVALAGSGTQYF
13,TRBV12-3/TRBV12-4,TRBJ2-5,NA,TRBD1,TGTGCCAGCAGTTGGACAGGGGGAGAGACCCAGTACTTC,CASSWTGGETQYF
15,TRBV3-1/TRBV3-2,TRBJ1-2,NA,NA,TGTGCCAGCAGCCCGACCGGGAAAACGTCCTATGGCTACACCTTC,CASSPTGKTSYGYTF
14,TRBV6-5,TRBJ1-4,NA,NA,TGTGCCAGCAGCCTAAGTGGACTCCATGAAAAACTGTTTTTT,CASSLSGLHEKLFF
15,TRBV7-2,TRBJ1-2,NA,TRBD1,TGTGCCAGCAGCTTAGGGTCCGGGACAGTCTATGGCTACACCTTC,CASSLGSGTVYGYTF
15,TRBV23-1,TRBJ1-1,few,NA,TGCGCCAGCAGTAGCGAAACGGGAAGAGCCCCTGAAGCTTTCTTT,CASSSETGRAPEAFF
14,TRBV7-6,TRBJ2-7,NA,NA,TGTGCCAGCAGCCCTGGTAGTTTACAGGGCGAGCAGTACTTC,CASSPGSLQGEQYF
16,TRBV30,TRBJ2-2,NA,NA,TGTGCCTGGAGTGTGAGGCGGGGGCAGAGCACCGGGGAGCTGTTTTTT,CAWSVRRGQSTGELFF
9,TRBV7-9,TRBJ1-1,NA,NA,TGTGCCAGCAGCTCGGGTCGGTCCTTT,CASSSGRSF
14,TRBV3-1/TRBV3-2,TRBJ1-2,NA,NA,TGTGCCAGCAGCCAAGATATGAGGGACTATGGCTACACCTTC,CASSQDMRDYGYTF
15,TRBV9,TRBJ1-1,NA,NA,TGTGCCAGCAGCTTCTACACGACAGGGAACACTGAAGCTTTCTTT,CASSFYTTGNTEAFF
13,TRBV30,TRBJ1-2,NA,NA,TGTGCCTGGAGTGTACCAGGGTCCTATGGCTACACCTTC,CAWSVPGSYGYTF
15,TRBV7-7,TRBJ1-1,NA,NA,TGTGCTAGCAGCTTAGTGAGCAGGGCCTGGACTGAAGCTTTCTTT,CASSLVSRAWTEAFF
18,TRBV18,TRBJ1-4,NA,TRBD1,TGTGCCAGCTCACCACTTGGTGCGGTCGGGACAGGGACTGAAAAACTGTTTTTT,CASSPLGAVGTGTEKLFF
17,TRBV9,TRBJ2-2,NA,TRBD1,TGTGCCAGCAGCGCTCGAGGACAGGCGACTGGCACCGGGGAGCTGTTTTTT,CASSARGQATGTGELFF
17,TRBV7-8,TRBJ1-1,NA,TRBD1,TGTGCCAGCAGCCTGACAGGGGGCATTGGGGGGAACACTGAAGCTTTCTTT,CASSLTGGIGGNTEAFF
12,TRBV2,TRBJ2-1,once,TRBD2,TGTGCCAGCACCCCGTCGGGGGGGAAGCAGTTCTTC,CASTPSGGKQFF
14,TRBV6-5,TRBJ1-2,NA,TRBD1,TGTGCCAGCAGTTATAAGGGGGCGAACTATGGCTACACCTTC,CASSYKGANYGYTF
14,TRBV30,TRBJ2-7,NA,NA,TGTGCCTGGTCCCGGGACACCCCCTCCTACGAGCAGTACTTC,CAWSRDTPSYEQYF
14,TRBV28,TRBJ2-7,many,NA,TGTGCCAGCAGTTTATTAGGGGGGGCTGGGGAGCAGTACTTC,CASSLLGGAGEQYF
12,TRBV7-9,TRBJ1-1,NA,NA,TGTGCCAGCAGCTTATCGGGTTTTGAAGCTTTCTTT,CASSLSGFEAFF
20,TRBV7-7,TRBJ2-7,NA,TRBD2,TGTGCTAGCAGCCGGAGGGGACAGGGACAGTACGGGACTAGCGGGAGGGAGCAGTACTTC,CASSRRGQGQYGTSGREQYF
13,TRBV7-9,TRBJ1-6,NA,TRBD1,TGTGCCAGCAGCTTGGGGACAGCTTCACCCCTCCACTTT,CASSLGTASPLHF
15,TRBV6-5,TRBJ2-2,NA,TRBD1,TGTGCCAGCACCAGGGACAGGGGGGACACCGGGGAGCTGTTTTTT,CASTRDRGDTGELFF
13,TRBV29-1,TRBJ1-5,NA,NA,TGCAGCGTTGCCGGACAGAGCAATCAGCCCCAGCATTTT,CSVAGQSNQPQHF
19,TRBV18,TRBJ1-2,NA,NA,TGTGCCAGCTCACCATCTGTGGGCAGCCTCCAGTTTCCCGCTATTAGCTACACCTTC,CASSPSVGSLQFPAISYTF
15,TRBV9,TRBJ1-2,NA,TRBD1,TGTGCCAGCAGCGTAGCGGCAGGGGGACTCTATGGCTACACCTTC,CASSVAAGGLYGYTF
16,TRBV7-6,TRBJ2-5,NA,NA,TGTGCCAGCACCCTAGGGGCCTTCCCAGCCCAAGAGACCCAGTACTTC,CASTLGAFPAQETQYF
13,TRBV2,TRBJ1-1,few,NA,TGTGCCAGCACCAAGGGACACAACACTGAAGCTTTCTTT,CASTKGHNTEAFF
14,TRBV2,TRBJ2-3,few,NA,TGTGCCAGCAGTATAGATACTAGCACAGATACGCAGTATTTT,CASSIDTSTDTQYF
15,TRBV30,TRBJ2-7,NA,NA,TGTGCCTGGAGTGTACGGGCAGGGGTCACCTACGAGCAGTACTTC,CAWSVRAGVTYEQYF
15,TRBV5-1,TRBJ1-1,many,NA,TGCGCCAGCAGCTTATCCCCCGCCTCGGACACTGAAGCTTTCTTT,CASSLSPASDTEAFF
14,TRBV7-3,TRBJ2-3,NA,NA,TGTGCCAGCAGCTTATTGGGGGCGAGAGATACGCAGTATTTT,CASSLLGARDTQYF
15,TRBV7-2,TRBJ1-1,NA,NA,TGTGCCAGCAGCCCAAACGGGGGTGGGGACACTGAAGCTTTCTTT,CASSPNGGGDTEAFF
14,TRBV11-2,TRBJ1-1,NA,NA,TGTGCCAGCAGCTTAGAGGGAGGGAACACTGAAGCTTTCTTT,CASSLEGGNTEAFF
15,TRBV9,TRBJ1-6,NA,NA,TGTGCCAGCAGCGTAGGGGGCAGTCCTAATTCACCCCTCCACTTT,CASSVGGSPNSPLHF
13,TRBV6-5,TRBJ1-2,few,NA,TGTGCCAGCAGATTGGGGCTACCTGGGGGCTACACCTTC,CASRLGLPGGYTF
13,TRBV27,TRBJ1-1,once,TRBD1,TGTGCCAGCAGGGACAGGGTGAACACTGAAGCTTTCTTT,CASRDRVNTEAFF
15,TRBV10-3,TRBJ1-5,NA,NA,TGTGCCATCAGCGACCGGGACGGGGGATATCAGCCCCAGCATTTT,CAISDRDGGYQPQHF